The source of this TCR beta chain is a study of vaccination and CD4 T cells after COVID-19. Overall study: Post-COVID sampling occurred a median about 100 days after diagnosis (range 35 to 161).

In regard to this clonotype: The antigen is undetermined.

The Oncomine TCR Beta short-read assay was applied to DNA of cultured CD4+ T cells. Via MiXCR, TCRdb re-called the PCR reads, giving one row per CDR3 protein. There are around 7,700 distinct CDR3 sequences in the sample; less than 80% occur only once, and approximately 17% lies in the top ten. Treatment indicated: roughly 11-day PBMC culture with coronavirus spike peptide pools or control peptides (ViraFEST assay). From germline, CDR1 is SGHRS and CDR2 YFSETQ. V lost 4 bases and J lost 5, with 27 bases in between. The CDR3 length is 18 residues. Sequenced input: CD4+ T cells from blood, cultured in vitro. The chain couples TRBV5-1 to TRBJ2-5; D perhaps matches TRBD2 (7 bases). The sequence was obtained from a human donor who had recovered from COVID-19. The CDR3 loop reads CASSKGGGGPRGSETQYF. CDR3 bases: TGCGCCAGCAGCAAGGGGGGGGGTGGTCCCCGAGGATCTGAGACCCAGTACTTC.